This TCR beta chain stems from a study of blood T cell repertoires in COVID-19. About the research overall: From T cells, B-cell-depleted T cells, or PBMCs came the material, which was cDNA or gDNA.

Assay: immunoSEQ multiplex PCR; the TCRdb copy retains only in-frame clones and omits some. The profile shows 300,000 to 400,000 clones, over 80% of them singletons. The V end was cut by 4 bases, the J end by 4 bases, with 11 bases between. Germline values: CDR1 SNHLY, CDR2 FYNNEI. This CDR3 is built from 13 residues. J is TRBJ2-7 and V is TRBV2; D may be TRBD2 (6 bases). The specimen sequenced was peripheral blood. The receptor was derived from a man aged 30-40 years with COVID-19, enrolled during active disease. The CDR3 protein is CASSAGDGYEQYF. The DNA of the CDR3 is TGTGCCAGCAGTGCGGGGGACGGGTACGAGCAGTACTTC.